What follows are 18 T cell receptor beta chains derived from one specimen sequenced in a study of beta chain features in type 1 diabetes. As every portion of the isolated RNA was reverse transcribed, the sequencing read expressed TCRB transcripts. The assay was immunoSEQ multiplex PCR, and TCRdb's table has in-frame clones only and misses some. The sample has about 160,000 clones, 7.5% to 10% seen once. The specimen was central memory CD4+ T cells from blood. Receptor source: a woman between 18 and 29 years old in good health.

CDR3 coding DNA: TGCGCCAGCAGCGCCCCCGGGACTAGCGAGGCCCAGTACTTC. It encodes CASSAPGTSEAQYF. The V and J genes are TRBV5-1 and TRBJ2-5; the match to TRBD2 covers 10 bases. There are 14 residues in the CDR3. Germline V gene lookup returns CDR1 SGHRS and CDR2 YFSETQ. V lost 4 bases and J lost 9; bases outside the gene matches: 9.

This chain uses TRBV6-1 with TRBJ1-2, with D hard to call. CDR1 is MNHNS and CDR2 is SASEGT in the germline V gene. CDR3 size: 14 residues. The ends were cut back, 0 bases at V and 9 bases at J, with 14 bases in the middle. CDR3 DNA sequence: TGTGCCAGCAGTGAAGCTCAGGACGGGATTCGCTACACCTTC. This sequence encodes CASSEAQDGIRYTF.

This clone came up a few times. The V call is TRBV5-6, the J call TRBJ2-6, with D possibly matching TRBD1 (6 bases). Trimming took off 4 bases at V and 0 bases at J, with 17 bases between the two ends. Germline V lookup: CDR1 SGHDT, CDR2 YYEEEE. This CDR3 spans 18 amino acids. CDR3 residues: CASSPAWTARSGANVLTF. CDR3 DNA: TGTGCCAGCAGCCCCGCTTGGACAGCCCGCTCTGGGGCCAACGTCCTGACTTTC.

This clone occurred many times. The rearrangement uses TRBV11-3 and TRBJ2-1, with TRBD2 matching 7 bases. CDR1 SGHNT and CDR2 YENEEA come from the germline V gene. Unmatched junction bases numbered 14, after V lost 5 bases and J lost 7 bases. The CDR3 totals 16 residues. Written as DNA, the CDR3 is TGTGCCAGCAGCGGTAGTCGATGGGCGGGAGATAATGAGCAGTTCTTC. Its translation is CASSGSRWAGDNEQFF.

There are a few counts of this clone. One junction end does not reproduce the germline sequence, and a read error may be involved. The rearrangement joins TRBV4-3 to TRBJ1-4, with D maybe TRBD1 (5 bases). Per the germline V gene, CDR1 is LGHNA and CDR2 is YSLEER. There are 14 residues in the CDR3. CDR3 in amino acids: CASSQGATREKLFF. In DNA form, the CDR3 reads TGCGCCAGCAGTCAAGGGGCCACACGTGAAAAACTGTTTTTT.

This clone was counted between two and nine times. The rearrangement links TRBV5-1 to TRBJ2-1; TRBD2 is a possible D gene (5 bases). V was clipped by 0 bases and J by 1 base, with 8 bases between them. The CDR3 has 15 amino acids. Per the germline V gene, CDR1 is SGHRS and CDR2 is YFSETQ. DNA of the CDR3: TGCGCCAGCAGCTTGGCCGGGGTGTCCTACAATGAGCAGTTCTTC. It specifies CASSLAGVSYNEQFF.

V usage is TRBV7-9 and J usage is TRBJ2-2; D possibly corresponds to TRBD2 (5 bases). CDR1 and CDR2 (germline): SEHNR, FQNEAQ (reference sequence). CDR3 size: 15 residues. Trimming took off 2 bases at V and 0 bases at J, with 7 bases between the two ends. CDR3 residues: CASSLYGTNTGELFF. The CDR3 nucleotides read TGTGCCAGCAGCTTATACGGGACGAACACCGGGGAGCTGTTTTTT.

The rearrangement uses TRBV2 and TRBJ2-1, with D perhaps matching TRBD1 (6 bases). The CDR3 covers 14 residues. V was cut by 4 bases and J by 3 bases, with 10 bases left in between. The germline V gene encodes CDR1 SNHLY and CDR2 FYNNEI. The CDR3 spells CASSVDRIYNEQFF. The DNA for the CDR3 is TGTGCCAGCAGTGTAGACAGGATCTACAATGAGCAGTTCTTC. Full variable domain (missing parts from reference TRBV2 and TRBJ2-1): EPEVTQTPSHQVTQMGQEVILRCVPISNHLYFYWYRQILGQKVEFLVSFYNNEISEKSEIFDDQFSVERPDGSNFTLKIRSTKLEDSAMYFCASSVDRIYNEQFFGPGTRLTVL.

In this sample, this clone turned up a few times. The chain carries TRBV5-1 and TRBJ2-1; 13 bases match TRBD2. V gave up 4 bases and J gave up 6 bases; unmatched junction bases: 4. This CDR3 is 15 amino acids long. The germline V gene encodes CDR1 SGHRS and CDR2 YFSETQ. The CDR3 spells CASSLGTSGANEQFF. The CDR3 coding sequence is TGCGCCAGCAGCCTCGGGACTAGCGGGGCCAATGAGCAGTTCTTC.

This chain links TRBV5-1 with TRBJ2-1; D is possibly TRBD1 (6 bases). The germline V gene encodes CDR1 SGHRS and CDR2 YFSETQ. This CDR3 is built from 17 residues. V was cut by 4 bases and J by 7 bases, with 24 bases left in between. The CDR3: CASSTWSRGVGVNEQFF. CDR3 nucleotide sequence: TGCGCCAGCAGCACGTGGAGCAGGGGAGTGGGTGTAAATGAGCAGTTCTTC.

This clone has a count of ten or more. V and J are TRBV29-1 and TRBJ2-2, with 7 bases that match TRBD1. The germline CDR1 and CDR2 sequences are SQVTM and ANQGSEA. V lost 4 bases and J lost 1; bases outside the gene matches: 12. The CDR3 loop spans 17 amino acids. The DNA of the CDR3 is TGCAGCGTTGCCCGCGATAGGGACAGCATGAACACCGGGGAGCTGTTTTTT. Protein: CSVARDRDSMNTGELFF.

This chain connects TRBV7-2 to TRBJ1-3; D uncertain. Germline values: CDR1 SGHTA, CDR2 FQGNSA. V shed 1 base and J shed 0 bases, with 4 bases lying between them. The CDR3 is 14 amino acids. The CDR3 sequence is CASSLGLSGNTIYF. CDR3 sequence (DNA): TGTGCCAGCAGCTTAGGACTCTCTGGAAACACCATATATTTT.

The sample holds a few counts of this clone. V is TRBV7-9 and J is TRBJ2-3; tentatively, D is TRBD2 (5 bases). The germline gives CDR1 SEHNR, CDR2 FQNEAQ (reference sequence). The CDR3 has 14 amino acids. The germline V and J ends were trimmed by 2 bases and 0 bases, with 6 bases remaining between them. The CDR3 loop reads CASSLSGSTDTQYF. Written as DNA, the CDR3 is TGTGCCAGCAGCTTAAGCGGAAGCACAGATACGCAGTATTTT.

V and J are TRBV6-6 and TRBJ2-5; D is possibly TRBD1 (5 bases). Germline V gene lookup returns CDR1 MNHNY and CDR2 SVGAGI (reference sequence). The germline V and J ends were trimmed by 2 bases and 2 bases, with 9 bases remaining between them. CDR3 size: 14 residues. DNA for the CDR3: TGTGCCAGCAGTTACCCCACAGGACAAGAGACCCAGTACTTC. Its translation: CASSYPTGQETQYF.

This clone showed up many times. The V gene is TRBV20-1, the J gene TRBJ2-1; the match to TRBD2 covers 7 bases. V shed 6 bases, J shed 7 bases, and the junction held 3 bases outside the gene matches. Germline V gene data show CDR1 as DFQATT and CDR2 as SNEGSKA (reference sequence). The CDR3 sequence is 11 residues long. The CDR3 is CSASRGNEQFF. The DNA for the CDR3 is TGCAGTGCATCGCGGGGGAATGAGCAGTTCTTC.

The V and J genes are TRBV7-2 and TRBJ1-6; D is uncertain. V was trimmed by 4 bases and J by 3 bases, leaving 13 bases between them. The CDR3 extends over 16 amino acids. Looked up from germline, CDR1 is SGHTA and CDR2 is FQGNSA. As DNA, the CDR3 is TGTGCCAGCAGCTCCAGTCAGGCTTTCTATAATTCACCCCTCCACTTT. It translates to CASSSSQAFYNSPLHF.

The rearrangement joins TRBV4-1 to TRBJ1-1; D is ambiguous. Germline lookup yields CDR1 MGHRA and CDR2 YSYEKL. The ends were cut back, 1 base at V and 0 bases at J, with 12 bases in the middle. The CDR3 is 16 amino acids. This chain's CDR3 is CASSQGEGGLNTEAFF. The CDR3 nucleotides read TGCGCCAGCAGCCAAGGGGAGGGAGGGCTGAACACTGAAGCTTTCTTT.

This chain uses TRBV4-2 with TRBJ2-5; TRBD1 matches at 9 bases. Unmatched junction bases numbered 0, after V lost 1 base and J lost 3 bases. The length of the CDR3 is 14 residues. Looked up from germline, CDR1 is LGHNA and CDR2 is YNFKEQ. CDR3 DNA: TGTGCCAGCAGCCAAGGACAGGGGGAAGAGACCCAGTACTTC. This translates into CASSQGQGEETQYF.